The clone carrying this T cell receptor (beta chain) occurred a few times. Antigen: not known. The PCR contained 60 Vbeta and 13 Jbeta primers. Clones were sequenced by immunoSEQ multiplex PCR, and TCRdb holds only the in-frame ones, with some missing. Seen here are about 130,000 clones, roughly 8.3% observed once, and the top ten hold around 5.5%. The data originate from a study of cytomegalovirus exposure and HLA in healthy donors. The CDR3 covers 15 residues. Germline values: CDR1 MGHDK, CDR2 SYGVNS. J lost 7 bases, V lost 5 bases, and 7 bases had no gene match. Study results and limitations: In the analysis, some V segments, TRBV6-2 and TRBV6-3 included, were excluded as indistinguishable. Sequencing artifact likely explains a cluster of highly shared sequence variants. The majority of CMV-associated TCR beta chains were reported as apparently HLA-restricted in a later analysis.

This sequence joins TRBV25-1 and TRBJ2-1; 11 positions agree with TRBD2. The sequence derives from a man aged 40-55 years in good health and CMV-seronegative. Material for sequencing was PBMCs. The CDR3 nucleotides are TGTGCCAGCAGTCTAGCGGGGGGCCAGGGGAATGAGCAGTTCTTC. Translation gives CASSLAGGQGNEQFF.